This TCR beta chain originates from a study of shared clonotypes between healthy human individuals. Only in-frame clones appear in the TCRdb table, and some are missing; sequencing was by immunoSEQ multiplex PCR. Among fewer than 600,000 clones listed, around 81% were seen once. Germline V gene lookup returns CDR1 SNHLY and CDR2 FYNNEI. V lost 6 bases and J lost 3; bases outside the gene matches: 9. The CDR3 is 15 amino acids. The donors, healthy adults who were HIV-negative, had experienced no recent acute infections or vaccinations. This sequence originates from a middle-aged woman in good health. Some clones in this sample may be carry-over from other donors' samples. The material sequenced was PBMCs. The chain couples TRBV2 to TRBJ2-7, with 9 bases aligning to TRBD1. The CDR3 region is CASRFRDRAFYEQYF. As DNA, the CDR3 is TGTGCCAGCAGATTCCGGGACAGGGCTTTCTACGAGCAGTACTTC. The full variable domain, with the rest looked up from reference TRBV2 and TRBJ2-7, is EPEVTQTPSHQVTQMGQEVILRCVPISNHLYFYWYRQILGQKVEFLVSFYNNEISEKSEIFDDQFSVERPDGSNFTLKIRSTKLEDSAMYFCASRFRDRAFYEQYFGPGTRLTVT.